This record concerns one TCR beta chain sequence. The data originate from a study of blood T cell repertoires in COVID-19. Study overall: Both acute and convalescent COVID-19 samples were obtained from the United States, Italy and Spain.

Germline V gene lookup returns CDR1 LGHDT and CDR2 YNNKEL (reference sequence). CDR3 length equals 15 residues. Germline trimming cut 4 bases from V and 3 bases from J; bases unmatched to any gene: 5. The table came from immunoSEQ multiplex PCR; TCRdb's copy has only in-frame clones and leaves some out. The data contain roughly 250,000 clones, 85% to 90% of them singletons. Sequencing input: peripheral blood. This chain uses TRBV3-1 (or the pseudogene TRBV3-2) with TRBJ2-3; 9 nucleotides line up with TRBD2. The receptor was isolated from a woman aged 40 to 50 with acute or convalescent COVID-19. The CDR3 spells CASSPGAGGTDTQYF. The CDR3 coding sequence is TGTGCCAGCAGCCCTGGGGCGGGGGGGACAGATACGCAGTATTTT.